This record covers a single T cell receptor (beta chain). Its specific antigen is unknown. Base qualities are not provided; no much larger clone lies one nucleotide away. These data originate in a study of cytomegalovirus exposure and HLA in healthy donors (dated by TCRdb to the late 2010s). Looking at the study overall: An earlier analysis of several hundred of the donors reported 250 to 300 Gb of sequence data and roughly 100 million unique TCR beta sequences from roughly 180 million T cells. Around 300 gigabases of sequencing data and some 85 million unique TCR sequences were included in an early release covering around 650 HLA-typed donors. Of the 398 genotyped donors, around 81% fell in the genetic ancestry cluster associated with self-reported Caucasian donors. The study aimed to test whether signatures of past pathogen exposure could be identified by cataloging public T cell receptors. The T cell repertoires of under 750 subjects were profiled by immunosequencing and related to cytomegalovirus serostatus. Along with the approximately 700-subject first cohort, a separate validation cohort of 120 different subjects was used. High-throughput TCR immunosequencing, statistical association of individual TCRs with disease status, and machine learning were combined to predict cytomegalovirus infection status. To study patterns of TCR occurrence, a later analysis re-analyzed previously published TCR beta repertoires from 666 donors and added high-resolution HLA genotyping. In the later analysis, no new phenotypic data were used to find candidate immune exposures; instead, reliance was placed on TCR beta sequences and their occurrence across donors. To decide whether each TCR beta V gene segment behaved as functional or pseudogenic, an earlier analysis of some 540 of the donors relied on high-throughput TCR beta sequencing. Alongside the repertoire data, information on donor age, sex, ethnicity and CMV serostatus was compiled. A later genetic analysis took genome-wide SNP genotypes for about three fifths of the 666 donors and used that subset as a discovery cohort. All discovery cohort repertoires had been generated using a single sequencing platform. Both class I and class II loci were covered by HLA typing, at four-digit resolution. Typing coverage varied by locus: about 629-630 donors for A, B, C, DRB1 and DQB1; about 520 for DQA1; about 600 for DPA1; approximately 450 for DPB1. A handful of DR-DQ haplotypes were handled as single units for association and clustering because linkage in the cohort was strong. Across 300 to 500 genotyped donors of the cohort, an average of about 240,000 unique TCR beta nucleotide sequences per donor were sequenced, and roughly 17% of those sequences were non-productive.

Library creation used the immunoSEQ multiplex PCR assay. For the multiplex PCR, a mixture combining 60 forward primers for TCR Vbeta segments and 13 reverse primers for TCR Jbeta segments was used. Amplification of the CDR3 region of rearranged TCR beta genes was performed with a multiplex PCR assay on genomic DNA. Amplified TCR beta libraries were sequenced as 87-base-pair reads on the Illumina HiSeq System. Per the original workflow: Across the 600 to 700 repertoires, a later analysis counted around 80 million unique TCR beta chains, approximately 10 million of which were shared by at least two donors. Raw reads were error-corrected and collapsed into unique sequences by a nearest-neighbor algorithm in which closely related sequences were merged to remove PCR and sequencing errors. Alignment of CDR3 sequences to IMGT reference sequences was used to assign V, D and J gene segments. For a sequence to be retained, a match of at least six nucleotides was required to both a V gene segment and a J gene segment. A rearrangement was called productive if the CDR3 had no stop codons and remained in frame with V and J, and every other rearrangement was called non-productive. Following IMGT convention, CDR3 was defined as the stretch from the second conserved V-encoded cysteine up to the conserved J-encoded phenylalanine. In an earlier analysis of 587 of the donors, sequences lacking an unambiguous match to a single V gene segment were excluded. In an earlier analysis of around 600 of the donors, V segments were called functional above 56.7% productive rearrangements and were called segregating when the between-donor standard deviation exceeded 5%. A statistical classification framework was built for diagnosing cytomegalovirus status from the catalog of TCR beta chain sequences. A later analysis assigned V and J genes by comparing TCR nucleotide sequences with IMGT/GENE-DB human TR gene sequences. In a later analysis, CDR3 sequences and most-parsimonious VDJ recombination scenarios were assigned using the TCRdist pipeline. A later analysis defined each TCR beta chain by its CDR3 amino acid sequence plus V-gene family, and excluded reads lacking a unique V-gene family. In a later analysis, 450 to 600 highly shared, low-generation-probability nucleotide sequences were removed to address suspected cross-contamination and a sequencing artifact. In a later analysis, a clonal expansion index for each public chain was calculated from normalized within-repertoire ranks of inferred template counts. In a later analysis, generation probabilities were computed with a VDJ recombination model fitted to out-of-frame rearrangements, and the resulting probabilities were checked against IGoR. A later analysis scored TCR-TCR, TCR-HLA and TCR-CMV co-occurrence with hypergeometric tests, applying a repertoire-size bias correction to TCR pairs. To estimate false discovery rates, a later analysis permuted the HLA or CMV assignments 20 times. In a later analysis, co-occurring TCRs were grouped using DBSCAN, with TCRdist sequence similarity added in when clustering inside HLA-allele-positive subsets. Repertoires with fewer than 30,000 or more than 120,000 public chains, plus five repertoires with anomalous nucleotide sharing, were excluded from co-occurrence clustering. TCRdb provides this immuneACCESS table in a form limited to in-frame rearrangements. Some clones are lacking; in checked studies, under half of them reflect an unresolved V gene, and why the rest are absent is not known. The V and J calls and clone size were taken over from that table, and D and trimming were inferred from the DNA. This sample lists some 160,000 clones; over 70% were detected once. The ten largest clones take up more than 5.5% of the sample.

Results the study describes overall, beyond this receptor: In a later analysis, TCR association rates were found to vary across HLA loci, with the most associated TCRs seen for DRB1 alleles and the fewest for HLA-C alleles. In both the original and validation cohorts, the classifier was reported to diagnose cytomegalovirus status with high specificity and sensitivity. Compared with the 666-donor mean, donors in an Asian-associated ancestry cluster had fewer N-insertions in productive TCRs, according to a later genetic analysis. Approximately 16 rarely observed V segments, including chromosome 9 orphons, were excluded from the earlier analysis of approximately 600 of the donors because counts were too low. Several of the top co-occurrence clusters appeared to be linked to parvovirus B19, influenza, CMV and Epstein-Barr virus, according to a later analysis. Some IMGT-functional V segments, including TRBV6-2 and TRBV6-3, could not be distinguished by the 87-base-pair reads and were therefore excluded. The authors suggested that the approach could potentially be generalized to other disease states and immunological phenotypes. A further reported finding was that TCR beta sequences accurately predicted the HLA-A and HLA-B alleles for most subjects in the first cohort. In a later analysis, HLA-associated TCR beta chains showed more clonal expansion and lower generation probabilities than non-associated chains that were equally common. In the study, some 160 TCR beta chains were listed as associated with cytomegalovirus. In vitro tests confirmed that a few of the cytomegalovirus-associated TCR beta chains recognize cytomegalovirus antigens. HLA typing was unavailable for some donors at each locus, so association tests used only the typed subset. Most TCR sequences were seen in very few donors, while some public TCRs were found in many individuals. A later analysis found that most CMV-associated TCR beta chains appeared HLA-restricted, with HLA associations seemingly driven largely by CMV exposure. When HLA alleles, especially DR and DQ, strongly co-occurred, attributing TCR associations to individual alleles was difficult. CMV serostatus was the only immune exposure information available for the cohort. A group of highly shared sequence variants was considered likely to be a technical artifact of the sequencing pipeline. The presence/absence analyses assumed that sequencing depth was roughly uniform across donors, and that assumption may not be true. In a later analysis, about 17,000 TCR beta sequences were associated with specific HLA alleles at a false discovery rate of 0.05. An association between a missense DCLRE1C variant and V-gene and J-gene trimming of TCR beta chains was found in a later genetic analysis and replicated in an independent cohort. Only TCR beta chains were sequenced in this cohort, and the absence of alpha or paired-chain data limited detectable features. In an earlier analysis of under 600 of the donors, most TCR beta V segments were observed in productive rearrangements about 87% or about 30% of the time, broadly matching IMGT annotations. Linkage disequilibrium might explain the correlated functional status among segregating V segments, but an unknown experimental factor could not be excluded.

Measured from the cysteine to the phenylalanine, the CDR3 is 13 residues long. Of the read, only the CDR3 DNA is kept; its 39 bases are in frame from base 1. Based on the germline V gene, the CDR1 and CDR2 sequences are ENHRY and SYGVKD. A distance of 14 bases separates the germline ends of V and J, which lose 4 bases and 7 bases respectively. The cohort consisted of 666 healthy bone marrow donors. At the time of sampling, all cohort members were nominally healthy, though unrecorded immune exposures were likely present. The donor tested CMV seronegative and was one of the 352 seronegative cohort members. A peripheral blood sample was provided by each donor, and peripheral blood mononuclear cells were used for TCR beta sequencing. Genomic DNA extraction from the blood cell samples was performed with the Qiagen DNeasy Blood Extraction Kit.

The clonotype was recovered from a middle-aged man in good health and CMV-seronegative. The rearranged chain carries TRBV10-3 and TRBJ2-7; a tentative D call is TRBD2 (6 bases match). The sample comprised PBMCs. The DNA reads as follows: TGTGCCATCAGTGGCGGGGCCACTAAGGAGCAGTACTTC. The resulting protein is CAISGGATKEQYF.